These 14 T cell receptor beta chains were all obtained from the same sample, sequenced in a study of control samples from healthy donors and cancer patients. Produced via immunoSEQ multiplex PCR; TCRdb's table is partial and in-frame only. The sample lists 190,000 or so clones, 80% to 95% occurring once. Sequencing was done on a sample of blood. These receptors were taken from a man between 18 and 29 years old in good health.

This chain joins TRBV30 and TRBJ1-1, with a weak D call TRBD1 (5 bases). CDR3 length: 11 amino acids. Germline V gene sequence: CDR1 GTSNPN, CDR2 SVGIG (reference sequence). The V gene lost 6 bases and the J gene lost 1 base, with 6 bases spanning the gap. In nucleotides, the CDR3 is TGTGCCTGCGGGGGGAACACTGAAGCTTTCTTT. This sequence encodes CACGGNTEAFF.

This chain connects TRBV7-9 to TRBJ2-1, with D possibly matching TRBD1 (6 bases). Trimming took 5 bases from V and 2 from J, leaving 10 bases between them. This CDR3 has 14 residues. CDR1 SEHNR and CDR2 FQNEAQ come from the germline V gene (reference sequence). CDR3 coding DNA: TGTGCCAGCAGCCCCGGGGACACCTACAATGAGCAGTTCTTC. It encodes CASSPGDTYNEQFF.

The rearrangement uses TRBV18 and TRBJ1-5; D unresolved. There are 13 residues in the CDR3. Germline lookup yields CDR1 KGHSH and CDR2 LQKENI. V dropped 2 bases and J dropped 8 bases, with 10 bases sitting between them. The CDR3 sequence: CASSPRMSEPQHF. CDR3 sequence (DNA): TGTGCCAGCTCACCAAGGATGTCAGAGCCCCAGCATTTT. The full variable domain, its missing parts supplied by reference TRBV18 and TRBJ1-5, is NAGVMQNPRHLVRRRGQEARLRCSPMKGHSHVYWYRQLPEEGLKFMVYLQKENIIDESGMPKERFSAEFPKEGPSILRIQQVVRGDSAAYFCASSPRMSEPQHFGDGTRLSIL.

The J gene is TRBJ2-7, the V gene TRBV7-9; tentatively, D is TRBD2 (5 bases). This CDR3 has 14 residues. Germline-derived CDR1 and CDR2 are SEHNR and FQNEAQ (reference sequence). V lost 4 bases and J lost 5, with 15 bases in between. The CDR3 DNA is TGTGCCAGCAGCTCCTGGAGGACGAGGGACGAGCAGTACTTC. Translating gives CASSSWRTRDEQYF. Full variable domain (remainder filled in from reference TRBV7-9 and TRBJ2-7): DTGVSQNPRHKITKRGQNVTFRCDPISEHNRLYWYRQTLGQGPEFLTYFQNEAQLEKSRLLSDRFSAERPKGSFSTLEIQRTEQGDSAMYLCASSSWRTRDEQYFGPGTRLTVT.

The rearrangement joins TRBV5-6 to TRBJ2-1, with D possibly being TRBD1 (6 bases). The CDR3 has 13 residues. The V and J ends lost 1 base and 9 bases respectively, with 11 bases between them. Germline V gives CDR1 SGHDT, CDR2 YYEEEE. In nucleotides, the CDR3 is TGTGCCAGCAGCTTGACAGGGTTGACTGAGCAGTTCTTC. Protein: CASSLTGLTEQFF.

The chain uses TRBV7-9 and TRBJ1-2, with 8 bases identical to TRBD1. Trimming removed 0 bases from V and 12 bases from J; junction bases left unmatched: 9. The CDR3 sequence is 14 residues long. Germline CDR1 reads SEHNR; CDR2 reads FQNEAQ (reference sequence). The CDR3 region has the DNA TGTGCCAGCAGCTTAGCGGAAGGACAGGGCGAAAACACCTTC. Translation gives CASSLAEGQGENTF.

CDR3 nucleotide sequence: TGTGCCACCAGTGATTCAGGTACCAATCAGCCCCAGCATTTT. It translates to CATSDSGTNQPQHF. The chain uses TRBV24-1 and TRBJ1-5; D gene unclear. CDR3 length: 14 residues. Trimming shortened V by 2 bases and J by 3 bases, and 7 bases separated the two germline ends. Germline CDR1 is KGHDR and CDR2 is SFDVKD.

This clone was picked up a small number of times. This chain joins TRBV28 and TRBJ1-1, with no clear D. The CDR3 runs 13 residues. V was cut by 6 bases and J by 0 bases, with 8 bases left in between. Germline CDR1 reads MDHEN; CDR2 reads SYDVKM. CDR3 in amino acids: CASRTTMNTEAFF. The CDR3 nucleotides are TGTGCCAGCAGGACCACCATGAACACTGAAGCTTTCTTT.

The chain has TRBV5-5 and TRBJ2-7, with TRBD1 identical over 9 bases. Germline CDR1 SGHKS, CDR2 YYEKEE (reference sequence). The CDR3 spans 14 residues. The V segment lost 4 bases and the J segment 4 bases; nucleotides outside the gene matches: 6. The CDR3 spells CASSARDRAYEQYF. The CDR3 DNA is TGTGCCAGCAGCGCACGGGACAGGGCTTACGAGCAGTACTTC. Using reference TRBV5-5 and TRBJ2-7 for the parts outside the CDR3, the full variable domain is DAGVTQSPTHLIKTRGQQVTLRCSPISGHKSVSWYQQVLGQGPQFIFQYYEKEERGRGNFPDRFSARQFPNYSSELNVNALLLGDSALYLCASSARDRAYEQYFGPGTRLTVT.

The V gene is TRBV5-1, the J gene TRBJ2-3; D unclear. CDR3 size: 12 residues. From germline, CDR1 is SGHRS and CDR2 YFSETQ. With 2 bases removed from V and 5 bases from J, the gap between germline ends came to 6 bases. CDR3 protein: CASSFIGDTQYF. The CDR3 nucleotides read TGCGCCAGCAGCTTCATAGGAGATACGCAGTATTTT.

The V call is TRBV7-9, the J call TRBJ1-1; maybe TRBD1 (6 bases). The CDR3 extends over 13 amino acids. Germline assignment: CDR1 SEHNR and CDR2 FQNEAQ (reference sequence). Trimming removed 4 bases from V and 5 bases from J, with 11 bases in between. The CDR3 loop is CASSWGAGTEAFF. The CDR3 DNA reads TGTGCCAGCAGCTGGGGGGCAGGGACTGAAGCTTTCTTT.

This chain joins TRBV5-1 and TRBJ1-2, with a weak D call TRBD1 (6 bases). This CDR3 contains 11 residues. The germline V and J ends were trimmed by 4 bases and 6 bases, with 7 bases remaining between them. Germline V CDR1 and CDR2: SGHRS, YFSETQ. The CDR3 sequence: CASSNRDGYTF. DNA of the CDR3: TGCGCCAGCAGCAACAGGGATGGCTACACCTTC.

V usage is TRBV27 and J usage is TRBJ2-2; D is possibly TRBD1 (6 bases). This CDR3 contains 16 residues. Germline V gene lookup returns CDR1 MNHEY and CDR2 SMNVEV (reference sequence). V lost 4 bases to trimming and J lost 1 base, with 13 bases between them. The CDR3 sequence is CASSSYRVGNTGELFF. The CDR3 nucleotides read TGTGCCAGCAGTTCGTACAGGGTAGGGAACACCGGGGAGCTGTTTTTT.

The V and J genes are TRBV7-6 and TRBJ1-4; weak D call: TRBD1 (5 bases). Germline assignment: CDR1 SGHVS and CDR2 FNYEAQ. This CDR3 has 12 amino acids. V lost 5 bases and J 15 bases, leaving 16 bases between the germline ends. For the CDR3, the DNA is TGTGCCAGCAGCCCAGGGACCGTCGGTTTGTTTTTT. This translates into CASSPGTVGLFF.